Listed below are T cell receptor beta chains from one sample, sequenced in a study of blood T cell repertoires in COVID-19. Measured with immunoSEQ multiplex PCR; TCRdb has only the in-frame clones, and not every one. The sample contains approximately 210,000 clones, approximately 90% of which appear only once. The sample comprised peripheral blood. The receptors here all came from a human donor in a cohort sampled during active COVID-19. Both conserved end residues are part of each CDR3. Each record gives: CDR3 length, J gene, V gene, D gene, clone size, CDR3 protein, CDR3 DNA. A D gene is named only where the DNA matches it firmly. Size tells how often a clone was seen (once, few, many) or the class of an expanded clone, and some rows leave it out.

18 | TRBJ1-1 | TRBV21-1 | . | . | CASSNRGRDQGMDTEAFF | TGTGCCAGCAGCAATCGTGGCAGGGATCAGGGTATGGACACTGAAGCTTTCTTT
16 | TRBJ1-2 | TRBV15 | TRBD1 | . | CATSRDLSGGLGGYTF | TGTGCCACCAGCAGAGATTTGTCAGGGGGCCTCGGTGGCTACACCTTC
18 | TRBJ2-1 | TRBV4-1 | . | once | CASSQEAALDDFYNEQFF | TGCGCCAGCAGCCAAGAAGCGGCCCTTGATGATTTCTACAATGAGCAGTTCTTC
13 | TRBJ2-7 | TRBV7-6 | . | . | CASSSSGFYEQYF | TGTGCCAGCAGCTCCTCCGGGTTCTACGAGCAGTACTTC
15 | TRBJ1-1 | TRBV6-6 | . | once | CASSYSRKDNTEAFF | TGTGCCAGCAGTTATAGCAGAAAGGATAACACTGAAGCTTTCTTT
14 | TRBJ2-5 | TRBV9 | . | . | CASSAGGFRETQYF | TGTGCCAGCAGCGCGGGCGGGTTCCGTGAGACCCAGTACTTC
14 | TRBJ2-4 | TRBV11-2 | . | few | CASSLGGEANIQYF | TGTGCCAGCAGCTTAGGGGGGGAGGCGAACATTCAGTACTTC
18 | TRBJ2-3 | TRBV21-1 | . | . | CASSKVRTEKGGTDTQYF | TGTGCCAGCAGCAAAGTTAGAACGGAGAAAGGGGGCACAGATACGCAGTATTTT
15 | TRBJ1-1 | TRBV7-6 | TRBD1 | once | CASSYLQGARTEAFF | TGTGCCAGCAGCTACCTACAGGGGGCTCGGACTGAAGCTTTCTTT
14 | TRBJ1-1 | TRBV7-2 | . | once | CASSWREGGTEAFF | TGTGCCAGCAGCTGGCGGGAGGGGGGCACTGAAGCTTTCTTT
11 | TRBJ1-1 | TRBV7-2 | . | . | CASSPYTEAFF | TGTGCCAGCAGCCCCTACACTGAAGCTTTCTTT
17 | TRBJ2-1 | TRBV28 | . | . | CASTSFLAGFIMNEQFF | TGTGCCAGCACTTCCTTCCTCGCCGGGTTCATCATGAATGAGCAGTTCTTC
15 | TRBJ2-7 | TRBV9 | TRBD2 | . | CASSPTLAGGSEQYF | TGTGCCAGCAGCCCCACACTAGCGGGAGGTAGTGAGCAGTACTTC
16 | TRBJ2-3 | TRBV6-2/TRBV6-3 | TRBD2 | once | CASSQPGVAGMDTQYF | TGTGCCAGCAGCCAACCCGGGGTAGCGGGAATGGATACGCAGTATTTT
13 | TRBJ2-7 | TRBV15 | . | once | CATSRVDNYEQYF | TGTGCCACCAGCAGGGTAGACAACTACGAGCAGTACTTC
14 | TRBJ2-3 | TRBV15 | . | . | CATSPRGDTDTQYF | TGTGCCACCAGCCCCAGGGGGGACACAGATACGCAGTATTTT
16 | TRBJ2-1 | TRBV7-8 | TRBD1 | . | CASSSQDRGFLNEQFF | TGTGCCAGCAGCTCCCAGGACAGGGGTTTTTTGAATGAGCAGTTCTTC
16 | TRBJ2-7 | TRBV20-1 | TRBD1 | . | CSASPPLTGKSYEQYF | TGCAGTGCTAGTCCCCCCCTGACAGGGAAGTCCTACGAGCAGTACTTC
13 | TRBJ2-5 | TRBV14 | . | . | CASRRRTEETQYF | TGTGCCAGCAGACGAAGGACTGAAGAGACCCAGTACTTC
16 | TRBJ1-5 | TRBV5-6 | . | . | CASSPWAARGNQPQHF | TGTGCCAGCAGCCCCTGGGCAGCCAGGGGCAATCAGCCCCAGCATTTT
14 | TRBJ2-3 | TRBV3-1/TRBV3-2 | TRBD2 | once | CASSLSGGADTQYF | TGTGCCAGCAGCCTAAGCGGGGGGGCAGATACGCAGTATTTT
16 | TRBJ2-5 | TRBV5-1 | TRBD1 | . | CASSTSTGGAFETQYF | TGCGCCAGCAGCACCTCGACAGGGGGCGCGTTTGAGACCCAGTACTTC
14 | TRBJ1-1 | TRBV6-1 | . | . | CASSEQGPNTEAFF | TGTGCCAGCAGTGAACAGGGTCCGAACACTGAAGCTTTCTTT
14 | TRBJ1-5 | TRBV6-5 | TRBD1 | . | CASRTGGRNQPQHF | TGTGCCAGCAGGACAGGGGGCAGAAATCAGCCCCAGCATTTT
14 | TRBJ1-2 | TRBV15 | . | . | CATSRDQGNYGYTF | TGTGCCACCAGCAGAGATCAGGGTAACTATGGCTACACCTTC
13 | TRBJ2-7 | TRBV4-3 | . | . | CASSPRPGDEQYF | TGCGCCAGCAGCCCCCGCCCCGGGGACGAGCAGTACTTC
19 | TRBJ2-7 | TRBV28 | TRBD1 | once | CASSFQGSLRDRVSYEQYF | TGTGCCAGCAGTTTCCAAGGATCCCTCCGGGACAGGGTCTCCTACGAGCAGTACTTC
12 | TRBJ2-7 | TRBV29-1 | TRBD1 | . | CSIGDRGQGQYF | TGCAGCATTGGGGACAGGGGTCAAGGGCAGTACTTC
16 | TRBJ2-2 | TRBV6-2/TRBV6-3 | TRBD2 | . | CASSQPGLAIPGELFF | TGTGCCAGCAGTCAACCGGGACTAGCGATCCCCGGGGAGCTGTTTTTT
15 | TRBJ1-4 | TRBV3-1/TRBV3-2 | . | . | CASSPWTATNEKLFF | TGTGCCAGCAGCCCTTGGACAGCAACTAATGAAAAACTGTTTTTT
15 | TRBJ2-7 | TRBV7-9 | TRBD1 | . | CASSYIRQGASEQYF | TGTGCCAGCAGCTACATCCGACAGGGGGCGTCCGAGCAGTACTTC
12 | TRBJ1-1 | TRBV5-1 | . | few | CASSAVNTEAFF | TGCGCCAGCAGCGCAGTGAACACTGAAGCTTTCTTT
13 | TRBJ1-5 | TRBV2 | TRBD1 | . | CASSEGGRQPQHF | TGTGCCAGCAGCGAAGGGGGCAGACAGCCCCAGCATTTT
14 | TRBJ2-7 | TRBV5-1 | TRBD2 | . | CASRPTSGGYEQYF | TGCGCCAGCAGGCCGACTAGCGGGGGATACGAGCAGTACTTC
13 | TRBJ2-7 | TRBV3-1/TRBV3-2 | TRBD2 | . | CASSAGGPYEQYF | TGTGCCAGCAGCGCGGGGGGGCCCTACGAGCAGTACTTC
15 | TRBJ1-3 | TRBV6-5 | . | . | CASNSGDFSGNTIYF | TGTGCCAGCAATTCAGGGGATTTCTCTGGAAACACCATATATTTT
13 | TRBJ1-1 | TRBV15 | . | . | CATRDRQNTEAFF | TGTGCCACCCGAGACAGGCAGAACACTGAAGCTTTCTTT
15 | TRBJ2-2 | TRBV5-1 | TRBD1 | . | CASSWTGANTGELFF | TGCGCCAGCAGCTGGACAGGGGCGAACACCGGGGAGCTGTTTTTT
16 | TRBJ2-1 | TRBV5-5 | . | once | CASSLAVEGAYNEQFF | TGTGCCAGCAGCTTGGCCGTCGAGGGGGCCTACAATGAGCAGTTCTTC
14 | TRBJ2-2 | TRBV5-1 | . | . | CASSLRGNTGELFF | TGCGCCAGCAGCTTGAGGGGGAACACCGGGGAGCTGTTTTTT
18 | TRBJ2-1 | TRBV13 | TRBD2 | . | CASSGVPQSGRDYNEQFF | TGTGCCAGCAGCGGAGTCCCCCAGAGCGGGAGGGATTACAATGAGCAGTTCTTC
13 | TRBJ1-2 | TRBV9 | . | . | CASSVATDYGYTF | TGTGCCAGCAGCGTAGCTACCGATTATGGCTACACCTTC
14 | TRBJ1-2 | TRBV5-1 | TRBD1 | . | CASSTGASNYGYTF | TGCGCCAGCAGCACAGGGGCTTCTAACTATGGCTACACCTTC
15 | TRBJ2-3 | TRBV9 | . | . | CASSVGSLAADTQYF | TGTGCCAGCAGCGTAGGCTCACTAGCCGCAGATACGCAGTATTTT
17 | TRBJ1-5 | TRBV19 | TRBD1 | . | CASSMSSGTGRDQPQHF | TGTGCCAGTAGTATGTCATCCGGGACAGGCCGAGATCAGCCCCAGCATTTT
16 | TRBJ1-2 | TRBV10-1 | . | . | CASSESISGVWNGYTF | TGCGCCAGCAGTGAGTCGATCTCAGGGGTGTGGAATGGCTACACCTTC
19 | TRBJ2-1 | TRBV14 | TRBD2 | . | CASSQATGTSGRLYNEQFF | TGTGCCAGCAGCCAAGCAACCGGGACTAGCGGGAGGCTATACAATGAGCAGTTCTTC
14 | TRBJ1-1 | TRBV28 | . | . | CASSADSMNTEAFF | TGTGCCAGCAGTGCTGACAGCATGAACACTGAAGCTTTCTTT
14 | TRBJ2-3 | TRBV13 | TRBD1 | . | CASSQGQRTDTQYF | TGTGCCAGCAGCCAGGGACAGAGGACAGATACGCAGTATTTT